This T cell receptor beta chain was sequenced for a study of blood T cells in healthy people across ages. A second PCR of 7 to 11 cycles used a sample-barcoded 5' primer and a J-beta primer mix. Via MiXCR, TCRdb re-called the 5' RACE reads, giving one row per CDR3 protein. The sample consists of hundreds of thousands of distinct CDR3 sequences, over 45% of them appearing once. The study drew donors from healthy Caucasian individuals in Russia aged roughly 6 to 100. General study results and limits: No one knew whether donors had CMV, which possibly confounded expanded clonotype changes. Whereas aged donors had fewer naive CD4+ cells, long-lived donors had more of them and higher diversity.

This clonotype showed up many times. What it binds is unknown. Being one base from a much bigger clone, this may be a read error. Trimming took 2 bases from V and 11 from J; bases not matched to a gene: 9. Germline assignment: CDR1 SGHTA and CDR2 FQGNSA. The CDR3 spans 14 residues. The sequence was collected from a young man in good health. J is TRBJ2-5 and V is TRBV7-2, with 9 nucleotides matching TRBD2. Sample: blood. The CDR3 loop reads CASSLIAGVNEQYF. The CDR3 nucleotides are TGTGCCAGCAGCTTAATAGCGGGAGTGAATGAGCAGTACTTC.